This TCR beta chain stems from a study of long-term antiretroviral therapy in people with HIV (dated by TCRdb to the early 2020s). Regarding the study in general: The earliest samples were collected approximately a decade before the 2015 WHO recommendation for immediate ART, a period when ART was typically delayed until CD4 counts fell. Among the 30 or so participants with HIV, about 11 were female. A retrospective serial study tested whether changes in peripheral blood TRB repertoire composition and diversity were associated with ART initiation and durable HIV suppression. A total of 192 cryopreserved PBMC samples came from roughly 30 adults with confirmed HIV infection and were collected serially over a mean of roughly 6 years (range 1-12). Test extractions of a monoclonal T-cell line alongside approximately 34 polyclonal samples showed no cross-contamination during QIAcube processing.

Participants were included only if at least one PBMC sample before ART initiation and at least two post-ART samples were available. Treatment was received in the United States of America by all participants with HIV. Before DNA extraction, cryopreserved samples of roughly 0.9-11 million PBMC were thawed and then washed. At the time of the earliest PBMC sample, participants with HIV were aged between about 23 and 55 years. Each participant contributed PBMC samples from 1-4 timepoints before ART initiation and 2-8 timepoints after ART initiation, with a median of 7 samples. For every participant, serial HIV viral load, CD4+ T-cell count, ART history and demographic data were obtained. Using a Qiagen kit on a QIAcube, genomic DNA was extracted from unsorted PBMC, with samples processed in batches of 12. To note about this clone: The antigen it binds to is not known. Nothing much larger sits one base from this clone, and base qualities are not available.

General study outcomes and caveats: Owing to limited PBMC availability, only the TCR beta chain was sequenced, without alpha chain pairing. Because cell numbers in pre-ART samples were limited, unsorted PBMC were profiled instead of sorted CD4+ and CD8+ T cells. The samples were dated from about 2004 to 2018, and the ART regimens that were used may be less effective than current ART regimens. Expanded TRB clones identified before ART initiation dominated the repertoire at all time points, although this dominance fluctuated and declined in many PLHIV after ART. Inferences about post-ART repertoire changes are limited because no data were available on ART adherence, viral resistance or therapy changes. HIV repertoires had narrower CDR3 length ranges than controls, and the network structure suggested an antigen-experienced repertoire that shifted only slightly toward naive after ART. ART initiation was associated with a significant increase in TRB diversity, but diversity stayed significantly below transplant donor controls even after long-term ART.

Sequencing of the TRB variable region was done with the immunoSEQ hsTCRB v3.0 assay at survey level resolution. A depth of roughly 35,000-50,000 T-cell genomes per sample was targeted for TRB sequencing. Pooled TRB libraries were sequenced on an Illumina MiSeq with a v3 150-cycle kit. The source study handled its data this way. Repertoire analysis was run in R within a reproducible Nextflow workflow that covered QC, data transformation and analysis. LymphoSeq2, an R package for exploring AIRR-Seq data, was used to implement the custom analyses. After excluding a few samples that yielded fewer than 5000 total TRB sequences, 190 or so HIV repertoires remained for analysis. Among the roughly 180 retained HIV repertoires, approximately 59 were collected before ART initiation and under 150 after ART initiation. Repertoires were downsampled to 5000 TRB nucleotide sequences, with summary statistics averaged over 100 downsampling iterations. Only TRB sequences with CDR3 regions of at least seven amino acids were retained for analysis. Diversity was measured with a Shannon entropy-derived clonality score and the Gini coefficient. In repertoire networks, the top 5000 CDR3 amino acid sequences were linked whenever an edit distance of one separated two sequences. For TRB CDR3 amino acid sequences, antigen specificity groups and MHC restriction were predicted with GLIPH2. To flag known associations with CMV, EBV, HIV or tissue antigens, CDR3 amino acid sequences were compared against VDJdb and McPAS-TCR. Pre-ART, post-ART and control groups were compared with Wilcoxon signed-rank tests and Holm-Bonferroni correction. Held by TCRdb, this immuneACCESS table contains in-frame sequences only and omits some clones. Under half of the omission traces to an unresolved V gene where checked; the cause of the rest is unknown. That table supplies the V and J calls and clone size; D and trimming were determined from the DNA. The sample yields about 26,000 clones; 82% were counted once. In total, the top ten clones hold 5.5% of the sample.

The V and J ends are trimmed by 0 bases and 7 bases, leaving 16 bases between them. Per the germline V gene, MGHRA is the CDR1 and YSYEKL is the CDR2. The CDR3 sequence holds 15 residues, the cysteine and valine included. Only the CDR3 DNA stays, 45 bases, in frame from base 1. Sequencing was performed on unsorted PBMCs, taken 1.1 years before starting antiretroviral therapy. Recombination connected TRBV4-1 to TRBJ2-7, and perhaps TRBD1 as D gene, on 6 matching bases. This TCR was recovered from a woman aged 25-40 years with HIV. The CDR3 protein is CASSQEIGRGWEQYV. The base sequence is TGCGCCAGCAGCCAAGAGATAGGCAGGGGTTGGGAGCAGTACGTC.